This T cell receptor (beta chain) was found in a study of control samples from healthy donors and cancer patients. The table came from immunoSEQ multiplex PCR; TCRdb's copy has only in-frame clones and leaves some out. The table records some 130,000 clones, about 95% of them present only once. There are 17 residues in the CDR3. Unmatched junction bases numbered 8, after V lost 1 base and J lost 0 bases. Germline V gene data show CDR1 as KGHSH and CDR2 as LQKENI. The genes are TRBV18 and TRBJ1-1, with 7 bases aligning to TRBD1. The sample was blood. The sequence was collected from a young man in good health. The CDR3 bases are TGTGCCAGCTCACCACAGGCGGCAGGGGGGATGAACACTGAAGCTTTCTTT. Protein sequence: CASSPQAAGGMNTEAFF.